This TCR beta chain was obtained from a study of Graves' ophthalmopathy and Graves' hyperthyroidism. V was cut by 6 bases and J by 3 bases, with 15 bases left in between. The CDR3 is 15 amino acids. The germline CDR1 and CDR2 sequences are MDHEN and SYDVKM. This clonotype was detected ten times or more. The sequenced template was RNA, covering the TCR beta CDR3 region. First-round RT-PCR employed HTBI primers, with a second-round multiplex PCR after it. TCRdb independently ran MiXCR on the multiplex PCR reads; one entry per CDR3 protein. The repertoire consists of 500,000 to 700,000 distinct CDR3 sequences, with approximately 35% occurring once and the leading ten covering around 4.6%.

V gene TRBV28 combines with J gene TRBJ1-5; D ambiguous. The sequence was collected from an adult man with Graves' hyperthyroidism. The sequenced material came from peripheral blood or thyroid tissue (not recorded which). The CDR3 spells CASSEVRTYNQPQHF. The CDR3 bases are TGTGCCAGCAGCGAAGTCAGGACCTACAATCAGCCCCAGCATTTT.